This T cell receptor beta chain was observed in a study of vaccination and CD4 T cells after COVID-19. Study at large: Median time from COVID diagnosis to post-COVID sampling was over 95 days (35 to 161).

The V end was cut by 4 bases, the J end by 0 bases, with 8 bases between. Per germline, CDR1 SGHNT and CDR2 YYREEE (reference sequence). CDR3 length: 13 residues. To note about this clonotype: Antigen: not known.

Described treatment: approximately nine-day PBMC culture with coronavirus spike peptide pools or control peptides (ViraFEST assay). Cultured CD4+ T cells had their DNA profiled by the Oncomine TCR Beta short-read assay. From CD4+ T cells that had been cultured, genomic DNA was extracted. TCRdb recomputed calls from the PCR reads with MiXCR, one row per CDR3 protein. The table lists around 8,000 distinct CDR3 sequences, roughly 50% of them singletons. The TCR comes from a human donor who had recovered from COVID-19. Input material: CD4+ T cells from blood, cultured in vitro. This chain uses TRBV5-4 with TRBJ2-7; TRBD1 is a possible D gene (6 bases). CDR3 coding DNA: TGTGCCAGCAGCCCGGACAGCTCCTACGAGCAGTACTTC. Translating gives CASSPDSSYEQYF.